The rows below give T cell receptor beta chains drawn from one sample of a study of molecular identifiers for immune sequencing clone quantification. TCRdb re-derived calls from the PCR reads in MiXCR, one entry per CDR3 protein. The table includes about 320,000 distinct CDR3 sequences, 24% detected once. Material: naive CD8+ T cells from blood, with Jurkat cell RNA spiked in. The receptors stem from a human donor in good health. Some libraries in this study had Jurkat cell RNA spiked in. Both conserved end residues are part of each CDR3. A D gene is named only where the DNA matches it firmly. Not all rows give a size; the values are once, few, many and, for expanded clones, a class.

D,V,size,J,DNA,CDR3
.,TRBV7-9,many,TRBJ2-2,TGTGCCAGCAGCTCCGGACAGAACACCGGGGAGCTGTTTTTT,CASSSGQNTGELFF
.,TRBV28,many,TRBJ2-3,TGTGCCAGCAGCAATAGCGGCCCAGTACACACAGATACGCAGTATTTT,CASSNSGPVHTDTQYF
.,TRBV6-5,few,TRBJ2-7,TGTGCCAGCAGTTACTCGCGACAGAGCTCCTACGAGCAGTACTTC,CASSYSRQSSYEQYF
.,TRBV10-3,many,TRBJ2-3,TGTGCCATCAGTGAGTCAACCAGCACAGATACGCAGTATTTT,CAISESTSTDTQYF
TRBD1,TRBV19,few,TRBJ1-1,TGTGCCAGTAGCTTACAGGGGGACACTGAAGCTTTCTTT,CASSLQGDTEAFF
.,TRBV7-2,.,TRBJ2-7,TGTGCCAGCAGTTCCGGGGCTCCTTACGAGCAGTACTTC,CASSSGAPYEQYF
TRBD1,TRBV5-1,few,TRBJ1-1,TGCGCCAGCAGCGAACCGGGACAGGGGACCCAGACCACTGAAGCTTTCTTT,CASSEPGQGTQTTEAFF
TRBD2,TRBV5-8,.,TRBJ2-7,TGTGCCAGCAGCTTGGCGGCGGGAGGGTTAATCGAGCGGTACTTC,CASSLAAGGLIERYF
.,TRBV5-4,few,TRBJ1-2,TGTGCCAGCAGCTTCCGGGGAAGTGACTATGGCTACACCTTC,CASSFRGSDYGYTF
.,TRBV4-3,many,TRBJ1-6,TGCGCCAGCAGCCAAGATTTCAGCTCCTATAATTCACCCCTCCACTTT,CASSQDFSSYNSPLHF
.,TRBV6-6,once,TRBJ1-4,TGTGCCAGCAGTCCCCACTCCCTCACTTATGAAAAACTGTTTTTT,CASSPHSLTYEKLFF
.,TRBV7-2,many,TRBJ2-3,TGTGCCAGCAGCCCCCGTTGGACTAGCACAGATACGCAGTATTTT,CASSPRWTSTDTQYF
.,TRBV10-3,once,TRBJ2-7,TGTGCCGTCGCCGGGGGATCATCCTACGAGCAGTACTTC,CAVAGGSSYEQYF
.,TRBV19,.,TRBJ2-2,TGTGCCAGTAGTATGCAGAGCGCCGGGGAGCTGTTTTTT,CASSMQSAGELFF
.,TRBV4-3,.,TRBJ2-2,TGCGCCAGCAGCCAAGATTGGCAGACGAACACCGGGGAGCTGTTTTTT,CASSQDWQTNTGELFF
TRBD1,TRBV20-1,.,TRBJ1-2,TGCAGTGCTACTCCGGACAGGTGGGACAATGGCTACACCTTC,CSATPDRWDNGYTF
.,TRBV6-5,few,TRBJ2-1,TGTGCCAGCAGCTATACGGGTCGGGGGCAGTTCTTC,CASSYTGRGQFF
.,TRBV11-2,few,TRBJ2-3,TGTGCCAGCAGCTTAGAAAAAGCTCTCGGCACAGATACGCAGTATTTT,CASSLEKALGTDTQYF
.,TRBV5-6,many,TRBJ2-7,TGTGCCAGCAGCTTGACAGGGTCGACCTACGAGCAGTACTTC,CASSLTGSTYEQYF